These T cell receptor beta chains were read from a single sample in a study of Ad26.COV2.S vaccination and SARS-CoV-2 variants. Assay used: immunoSEQ multiplex PCR; TCRdb lists only in-frame clones, some missing. This table holds a few hundred thousand clones, approximately 92% found once. This specimen consisted of peripheral blood, obtained in a trial of Ad26.COV2.S vaccine versus placebo. The source of these receptors is a person aged 18-60 years who received the Ad26.COV2.S COVID-19 vaccine or a placebo. Both conserved end residues are part of each CDR3. A D gene is named only where the DNA matches it firmly. Size is omitted from some rows. Given values are once, few, many or a class for expanded clones.

>TRBJ2-5|TRBD1|TRBV5-4|NA
CASSLGDRVQETQYF
TGTGCCAGCAGCTTGGGGGACAGGGTGCAAGAGACCCAGTACTTC
>TRBJ1-5|NA|TRBV6-1|few
CASSDPGSNQPQHF
TGTGCCAGCAGTGATCCGGGAAGCAATCAGCCCCAGCATTTT
>TRBJ2-1|TRBD2|TRBV7-8|NA
CASSLVAGSNEQFF
TGTGCCAGCAGCTTAGTAGCGGGAAGCAATGAGCAGTTCTTC
>TRBJ1-5|TRBD1|TRBV5-8|NA
CASSIGIITGGNQPQHF
TGTGCCAGCAGCATAGGGATCATTACAGGGGGCAATCAGCCCCAGCATTTT
>TRBJ2-7|TRBD1|TRBV5-1|many
CASSPQGARIYEQYF
TGCGCCAGCAGCCCGCAGGGGGCGAGGATTTACGAGCAGTACTTC
>TRBJ2-7|TRBD2|TRBV6-2/TRBV6-3|NA
CASSYRNGLAAYEQYF
TGTGCCAGCAGTTATCGGAATGGACTAGCGGCCTACGAGCAGTACTTC
>TRBJ2-2|NA|TRBV5-1|NA
CASSLAGYTGELFF
TGCGCCAGCAGCTTGGCGGGGTACACCGGGGAGCTGTTTTTT
>TRBJ2-1|TRBD2|TRBV6-2/TRBV6-3|NA
CASSLGLAGSHLNEQFF
TGTGCCAGCAGTTTGGGACTAGCGGGCTCTCATCTCAATGAGCAGTTCTTC
>TRBJ2-5|NA|TRBV19|NA
CASSPQASGETQYF
TGTGCCAGTAGTCCCCAAGCCTCGGGGGAGACCCAGTACTTC
>TRBJ2-3|NA|TRBV13|few
CASSSVGDTQYF
TGTGCCAGCAGCTCCGTAGGGGATACGCAGTATTTT
>TRBJ2-5|TRBD2|TRBV5-1|once
CASRPSSGSNQETQYF
TGCGCCAGCAGACCCTCTAGCGGGAGTAACCAAGAGACCCAGTACTTC
>TRBJ2-1|NA|TRBV6-5|NA
CASSYGEWDEQFF
TGTGCCAGCAGTTACGGGGAGTGGGATGAGCAGTTCTTC
>TRBJ2-7|NA|TRBV13|NA
CASSWGRDGEQYF
TGTGCCAGTTCGTGGGGGCGGGACGGGGAGCAGTACTTC
>TRBJ2-7|NA|TRBV30|once
CAWLDKPPYEQYF
TGTGCCTGGCTTGATAAGCCCCCCTACGAGCAGTACTTC
>TRBJ1-1|NA|TRBV4-1|NA
CASSLGPLNTEAFF
TGCGCCAGCAGCCTGGGACCACTGAACACTGAAGCTTTCTTT
>TRBJ2-7|NA|TRBV7-2|NA
CASSQGLLREQYF
TGTGCCAGCAGTCAGGGACTCCTTAGAGAGCAGTACTTC
>TRBJ2-1|TRBD1|TRBV2|NA
CASSPDRDHEQFF
TGTGCCAGCAGCCCCGACAGGGACCATGAGCAGTTCTTC
>TRBJ1-1|NA|TRBV5-1|once
CASSPGQEHTEAFF
TGCGCCAGCAGTCCCGGACAAGAACACACTGAAGCTTTCTTT
>TRBJ2-5|NA|TRBV4-2|NA
CASSQDGGARKTQYF
TGTGCCAGCAGCCAAGACGGGGGTGCGCGGAAGACCCAGTACTTC
>TRBJ2-7|TRBD1|TRBV7-2|NA
CASRGQLSYEQYF
TGTGCCAGTAGGGGACAGCTATCCTACGAGCAGTACTTC
>TRBJ1-1|TRBD1|TRBV7-2|NA
CASSFWGQGAEVFGAFF
TGTGCCAGCAGCTTTTGGGGACAGGGGGCTGAAGTTTTTGGAGCTTTCTTT
>TRBJ2-3|NA|TRBV5-5|NA
CASSSTTATDTQYF
TGTGCCAGCAGCTCGACGACAGCCACAGATACGCAGTATTTT
>TRBJ1-2|NA|TRBV6-2/TRBV6-3|NA
CASSYQGADYYGYTF
TGTGCCAGCAGTTATCAAGGAGCCGATTACTATGGCTACACCTTC
>TRBJ1-5|NA|TRBV7-2|NA
CASSPDLLPQPQHF
TGTGCCAGCAGCCCGGACCTCCTTCCGCAGCCCCAGCATTTT
>TRBJ2-3|NA|TRBV5-4|NA
CASSLEPPDTQYF
TGTGCCAGCAGCTTGGAGCCACCGGATACGCAGTATTTT
>TRBJ2-2|NA|TRBV7-9|NA
CASSRGLLLNTGELFF
TGTGCCAGCAGCCGAGGACTACTTCTCAACACCGGGGAGCTGTTTTTT
>TRBJ1-2|NA|TRBV5-5|NA
CASSPFSFSADGYTF
TGTGCCAGCAGCCCTTTTTCGTTTTCCGCGGATGGCTACACCTTC
>TRBJ1-3|NA|TRBV27|NA
CASSITGPHSGNTIYF
TGTGCCAGCAGCATAACGGGACCCCACTCTGGAAACACCATATATTTT
>TRBJ2-1|TRBD2|TRBV5-4|once
CASRPTSGSVYNEQFF
TGTGCCAGCAGACCTACTAGCGGGAGCGTCTACAATGAGCAGTTCTTC
>TRBJ1-3|NA|TRBV18|NA
CASSLPRSGGNTIYF
TGTGCCAGCTCCCTACCTCGATCGGGAGGAAACACCATATATTTT
>TRBJ2-7|NA|TRBV20-1|NA
CSASSGEPYEQYF
TGCAGTGCTAGTTCAGGGGAGCCCTACGAGCAGTACTTC
>TRBJ1-6|NA|TRBV9|few
CASSPSTGRSNNSPLHF
TGTGCCAGCAGCCCATCCACGGGCAGGTCGAATAATTCACCCCTCCACTTT
>TRBJ2-7|TRBD2|TRBV4-1|NA
CASSQDLTSGTLSYEQYF
TGCGCCAGCAGCCAAGATTTGACTAGCGGGACTCTCTCCTACGAGCAGTACTTC
>TRBJ2-7|NA|TRBV28|once
CASSFGPSQNSYEQYF
TGTGCCAGCAGTTTTGGCCCTAGTCAGAACTCCTACGAGCAGTACTTC
>TRBJ1-5|NA|TRBV6-5|NA
CASSYSGIGNQPQHF
TGTGCCAGCAGTTACTCAGGGATCGGCAATCAGCCCCAGCATTTT
>TRBJ2-7|TRBD2|TRBV27|NA
CASSLGGLDYEQYF
TGTGCCAGCAGTTTGGGAGGGCTAGACTACGAGCAGTACTTC
>TRBJ2-5|NA|TRBV19|once
CASSPPGRGRETQYF
TGTGCCAGTAGTCCCCCGGGCAGGGGCCGAGAGACCCAGTACTTC